This TCR beta chain was observed in a study of cytomegalovirus exposure and HLA in healthy donors. Regarding the study as a whole: What a later analysis reportedly showed was that an Asian-associated ancestry cluster had fewer N-insertions than the roughly 670-donor mean.

60 Vbeta and 13 Jbeta primers were used in PCR. This table comes from immunoSEQ multiplex PCR, and its TCRdb copy is limited to in-frame clones, with some not included. The sample comprises fewer than 250,000 clones, 75% to 85% of which are singletons, and roughly 14% rests with the top ten. The germline V gene encodes CDR1 GTSNPN and CDR2 SVGIG (reference sequence). V was shortened by 4 bases and J by 2 bases, with 6 bases between the two germline ends. This CDR3 has 11 residues. In its sample, this clone was seen once. Its antigen is not identified. The sequence derives from a woman in her twenties or thirties in good health and CMV-seropositive. Input material: PBMCs. The chain combines TRBV30 with TRBJ2-7, with D possibly being TRBD1 (6 bases). This chain's CDR3 is CAWNRAYEQYF. The CDR3 coding sequence is TGTGCCTGGAACAGGGCCTACGAGCAGTACTTC.